This T cell receptor beta chain was observed in a study of blood T cells in healthy people across ages. The CDR3 covers 15 residues. Germline V CDR1 and CDR2: SGHVS, FNYEAQ. There are a few counts of this clonotype. One end of the junction does not line up with germline, which may come from a read error. Combining a sample-barcoded 5' primer with a J-beta primer mix, a second PCR ran for about 6 to 11 cycles. TCRdb reprocessed the 5' RACE reads via MiXCR and lists one record per CDR3 protein. The sample comprises 1.5 million to 2 million distinct CDR3 sequences, 25% to 30% of which are singletons, and 7.7% rests with the top ten.

This sequence was found in a woman between 25 and 40 years old in good health. The chain is built from TRBV7-6 and TRBJ2-5; TRBD2 matches at 10 bases. The source material was blood. Written as DNA, the CDR3 is TGTACCAGCAGCTTCGGACTAGCGGACCAAGAGACCCAGTACTTC. Translation gives CTSSFGLADQETQYF.